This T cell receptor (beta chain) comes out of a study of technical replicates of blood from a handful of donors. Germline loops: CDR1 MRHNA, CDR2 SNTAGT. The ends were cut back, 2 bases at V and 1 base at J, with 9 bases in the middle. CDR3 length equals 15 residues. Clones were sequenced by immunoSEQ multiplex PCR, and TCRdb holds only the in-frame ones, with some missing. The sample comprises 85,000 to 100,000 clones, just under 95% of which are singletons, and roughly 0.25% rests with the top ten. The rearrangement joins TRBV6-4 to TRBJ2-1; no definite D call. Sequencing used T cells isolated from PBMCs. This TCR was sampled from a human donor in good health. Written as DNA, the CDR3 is TGTGCCAGCAGTGACCAGCTAGGTTCCTACAATGAGCAGTTCTTC. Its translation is CASSDQLGSYNEQFF.